Listed below are T cell receptor beta chains from one sample, sequenced in a study of shared clonotypes between healthy human individuals. The table came from immunoSEQ multiplex PCR; TCRdb's copy has only in-frame clones and leaves some out. The sample comprises 650,000 to 750,000 clones, about 78% of which are singletons, and 1.8% rests with the top ten. The specimen sequenced was memory CD4+ T cells sorted from blood. These receptors were collected from a woman in her twenties or thirties in good health. CDR3s include the opening cysteine and the closing phenylalanine or tryptophan.

cdr3_aa: CASSLAVRGLVAHEQYF; v_call: TRBV7-6; j_call: TRBJ2-7
cdr3_aa: CASSRTGSVRNTEAFF; v_call: TRBV27; j_call: TRBJ1-1
cdr3_aa: CASLASGPLTDTQYF; v_call: TRBV28; j_call: TRBJ2-3
cdr3_aa: CASSESTLPYNEQFF; v_call: TRBV10-2; j_call: TRBJ2-1
cdr3_aa: CASSMPPEDQPQHF; v_call: TRBV19; j_call: TRBJ1-5
cdr3_aa: CASSTGTGVEGNEQFF; v_call: TRBV19; j_call: TRBJ2-1
cdr3_aa: CASSKGQGVQPQHF; v_call: TRBV7-8; j_call: TRBJ1-5
cdr3_aa: CASSPSPGDKAYF; v_call: TRBV11-2; j_call: TRBJ1-1
cdr3_aa: CASSATAGGSYEQYF; v_call: TRBV10-1; j_call: TRBJ2-7
cdr3_aa: CASSYGTTGYTF; v_call: TRBV6-5; j_call: TRBJ1-2
cdr3_aa: CASSKALGEWKRSQPQHF; v_call: TRBV21-1; j_call: TRBJ1-5
cdr3_aa: CSGGVVGGTDTQYF; v_call: TRBV29-1; j_call: TRBJ2-3
cdr3_aa: CASIAGENEQYF; v_call: TRBV28; j_call: TRBJ2-7
cdr3_aa: CARGQDLRTQYF; v_call: TRBV2; j_call: TRBJ2-5
cdr3_aa: CASSAHRQGANYGYTF; v_call: TRBV7-9; j_call: TRBJ1-2
cdr3_aa: CASKGGANNEKLFF; v_call: TRBV2; j_call: TRBJ1-4
cdr3_aa: CASSADPTGEQNTEAFF; v_call: TRBV2; j_call: TRBJ1-1
cdr3_aa: CASSLEGGGTDTQYF; v_call: TRBV7-2; j_call: TRBJ2-3
cdr3_aa: CASSYSSGSSGYTF; v_call: TRBV6-5; j_call: TRBJ1-2
cdr3_aa: CASTGTAGNTIYF; v_call: TRBV5-1; j_call: TRBJ1-3
cdr3_aa: CASSDGTGGTGELFF; v_call: TRBV2; j_call: TRBJ2-2
cdr3_aa: CASSLQRDSYEQYF; v_call: TRBV7-6; j_call: TRBJ2-7
cdr3_aa: CASSRRTSGTSYEQYF; v_call: TRBV5-4; j_call: TRBJ2-7
cdr3_aa: CASSLTENSPLHF; v_call: TRBV5-6; j_call: TRBJ1-6
cdr3_aa: CASSRLEGAGEQYF; v_call: TRBV5-1; j_call: TRBJ2-7
cdr3_aa: CASSIVTGKSYGYTF; v_call: TRBV19; j_call: TRBJ1-2